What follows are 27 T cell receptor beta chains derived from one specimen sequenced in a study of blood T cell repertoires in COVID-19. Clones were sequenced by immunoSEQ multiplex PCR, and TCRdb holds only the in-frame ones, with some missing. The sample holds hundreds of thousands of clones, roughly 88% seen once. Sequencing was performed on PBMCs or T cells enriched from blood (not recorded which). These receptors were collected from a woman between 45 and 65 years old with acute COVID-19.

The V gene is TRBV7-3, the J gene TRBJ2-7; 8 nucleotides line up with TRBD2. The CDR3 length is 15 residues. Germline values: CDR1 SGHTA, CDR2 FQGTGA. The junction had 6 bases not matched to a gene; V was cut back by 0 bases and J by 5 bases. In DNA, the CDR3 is TGTGCCAGCAGCTTAACCGGGGGTAGCGGGAACGAGCAGTACTTC. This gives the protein CASSLTGGSGNEQYF.

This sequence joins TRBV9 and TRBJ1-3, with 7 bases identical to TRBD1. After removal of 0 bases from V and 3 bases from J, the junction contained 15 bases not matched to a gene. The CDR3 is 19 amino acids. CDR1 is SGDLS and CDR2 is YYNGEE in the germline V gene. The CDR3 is CASSVVGETGRGSGNTIYF. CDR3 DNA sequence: TGTGCCAGCAGCGTAGTCGGGGAGACAGGGAGAGGTAGTGGAAACACCATATATTTT. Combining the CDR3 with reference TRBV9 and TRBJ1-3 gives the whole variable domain DSGVTQTPKHLITATGQRVTLRCSPRSGDLSVYWYQQSLDQGLQFLIQYYNGEERAKGNILERFSAQQFPDLHSELNLSSLELGDSALYFCASSVVGETGRGSGNTIYFGEGSWLTVV.

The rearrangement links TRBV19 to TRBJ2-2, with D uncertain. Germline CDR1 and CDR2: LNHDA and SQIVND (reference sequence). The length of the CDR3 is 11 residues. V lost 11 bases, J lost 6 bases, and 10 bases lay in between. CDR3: CASKAPGELFF. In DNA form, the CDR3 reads TGTGCCTCGAAAGCGCCCGGGGAGCTGTTTTTT.

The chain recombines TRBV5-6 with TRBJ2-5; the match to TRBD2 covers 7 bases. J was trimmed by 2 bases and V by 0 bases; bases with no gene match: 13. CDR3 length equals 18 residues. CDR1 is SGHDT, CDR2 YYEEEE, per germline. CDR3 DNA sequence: TGTGCCAGCAGCTTGGAAGGGTGGGTAGCGGGTGTACAAGAGACCCAGTACTTC. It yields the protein CASSLEGWVAGVQETQYF. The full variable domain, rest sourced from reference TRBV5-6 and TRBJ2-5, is DAGVTQSPTHLIKTRGQQVTLRCSPKSGHDTVSWYQQALGQGPQFIFQYYEEEERQRGNFPDRFSGHQFPNYSSELNVNALLLGDSALYLCASSLEGWVAGVQETQYFGPGTRLLVL.

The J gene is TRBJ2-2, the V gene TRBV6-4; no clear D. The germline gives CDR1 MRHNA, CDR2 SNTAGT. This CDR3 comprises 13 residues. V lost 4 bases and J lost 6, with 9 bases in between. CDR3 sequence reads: CASSAEAAGELFF. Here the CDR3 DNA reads TGTGCCAGCAGTGCCGAGGCCGCCGGGGAGCTGTTTTTT.

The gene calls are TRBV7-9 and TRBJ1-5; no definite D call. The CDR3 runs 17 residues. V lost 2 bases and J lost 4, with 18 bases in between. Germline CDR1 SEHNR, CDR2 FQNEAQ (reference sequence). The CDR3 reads CASSLFLQTGLNQPQHF. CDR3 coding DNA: TGTGCCAGCAGCTTATTCCTTCAAACCGGGTTGAATCAGCCCCAGCATTTT.

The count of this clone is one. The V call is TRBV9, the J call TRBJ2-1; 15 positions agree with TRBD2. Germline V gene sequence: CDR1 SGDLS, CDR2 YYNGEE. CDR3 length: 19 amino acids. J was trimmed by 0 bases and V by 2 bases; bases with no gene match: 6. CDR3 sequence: CASSVGLAGGKSSYNEQFF. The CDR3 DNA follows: TGTGCCAGCAGCGTCGGACTAGCGGGAGGGAAGAGCTCCTACAATGAGCAGTTCTTC.

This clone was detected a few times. CDR3 in amino acids: CASSSTGLNTEAFF. The CDR3 DNA reads TGTGCCAGCAGCTCGACAGGGCTGAACACTGAAGCTTTCTTT. The chain combines TRBV7-3 with TRBJ1-1, with 7 bases aligning to TRBD1. V dropped 4 bases and J dropped 0; count of bases not matched to a gene: 2. Germline values: CDR1 SGHTA, CDR2 FQGTGA. The CDR3 has 14 amino acids.

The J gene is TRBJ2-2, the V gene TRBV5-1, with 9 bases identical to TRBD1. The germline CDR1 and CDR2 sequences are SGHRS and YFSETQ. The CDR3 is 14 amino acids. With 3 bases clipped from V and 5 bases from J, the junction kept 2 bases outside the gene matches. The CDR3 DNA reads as TGCGCCAGCAGCTGGGACAGGGCGACCGGGGAGCTGTTTTTT. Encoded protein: CASSWDRATGELFF.

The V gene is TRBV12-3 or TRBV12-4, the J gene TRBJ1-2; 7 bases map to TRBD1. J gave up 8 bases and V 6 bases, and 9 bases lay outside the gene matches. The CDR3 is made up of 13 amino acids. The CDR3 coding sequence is TGTGCCAGCAGATCGAACAGGGGCGGAGGCTACACCTTC. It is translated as CASRSNRGGGYTF.

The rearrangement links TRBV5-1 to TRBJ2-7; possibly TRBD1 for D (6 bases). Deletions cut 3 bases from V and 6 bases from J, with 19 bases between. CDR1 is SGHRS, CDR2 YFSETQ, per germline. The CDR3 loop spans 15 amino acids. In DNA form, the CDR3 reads TGCGCCAGCAGCTCTTTGGGACACCTCCAGGGCGAGCAGTACTTC. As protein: CASSSLGHLQGEQYF. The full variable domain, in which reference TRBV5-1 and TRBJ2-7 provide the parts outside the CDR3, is KAGVTQTPRYLIKTRGQQVTLSCSPISGHRSVSWYQQTPGQGLQFLFEYFSETQRNKGNFPGRFSGRQFSNSRSEMNVSTLELGDSALYLCASSSLGHLQGEQYFGPGTRLTVT.

CDR3 in amino acids: CASLGGTGSQFF. The CDR3 bases are TGTGCCAGCCTCGGGGGGACAGGGAGTCAATTCTTC. V is TRBV7-6 and J is TRBJ2-1, with 9 bases that match TRBD1. Per the germline V gene, CDR1 is SGHVS and CDR2 is FNYEAQ. V was pared by 8 bases and J by 16 bases, with 12 bases of the junction left unmatched. This CDR3 has 12 residues.

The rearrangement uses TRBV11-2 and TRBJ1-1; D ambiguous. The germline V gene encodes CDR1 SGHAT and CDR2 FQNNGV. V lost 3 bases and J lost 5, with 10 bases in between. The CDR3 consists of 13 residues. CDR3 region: CASSFTGRTEAFF. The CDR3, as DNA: TGTGCCAGCAGCTTCACGGGTAGAACTGAAGCTTTCTTT.

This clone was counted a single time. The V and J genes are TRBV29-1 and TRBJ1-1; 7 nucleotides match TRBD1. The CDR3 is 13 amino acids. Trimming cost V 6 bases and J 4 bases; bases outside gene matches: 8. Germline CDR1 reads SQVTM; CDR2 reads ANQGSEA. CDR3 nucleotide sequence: TGCAGCGTGGAGACAGGGACGGCCACTGAAGCTTTCTTT. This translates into CSVETGTATEAFF.

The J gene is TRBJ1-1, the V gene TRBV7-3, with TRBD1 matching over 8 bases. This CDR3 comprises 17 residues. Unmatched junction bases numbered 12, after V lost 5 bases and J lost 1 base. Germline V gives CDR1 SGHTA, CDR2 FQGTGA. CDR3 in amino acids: CASSAGQGRGTNTEAFF. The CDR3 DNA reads TGTGCCAGCAGCGCCGGACAGGGACGGGGCACGAACACTGAAGCTTTCTTT.

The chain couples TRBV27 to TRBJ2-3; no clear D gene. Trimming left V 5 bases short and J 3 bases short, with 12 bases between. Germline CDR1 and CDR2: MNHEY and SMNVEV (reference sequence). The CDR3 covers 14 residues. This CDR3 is CASSPLRATDTQYF. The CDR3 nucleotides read TGTGCCAGCAGTCCCCTACGCGCGACAGATACGCAGTATTTT.

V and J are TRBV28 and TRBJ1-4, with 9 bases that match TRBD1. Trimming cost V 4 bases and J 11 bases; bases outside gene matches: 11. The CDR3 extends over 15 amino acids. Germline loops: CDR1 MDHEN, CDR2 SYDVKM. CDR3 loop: CASSSPTGGADKLFF. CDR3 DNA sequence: TGTGCCAGCAGTTCTCCCACAGGGGGCGCGGATAAACTGTTTTTT.

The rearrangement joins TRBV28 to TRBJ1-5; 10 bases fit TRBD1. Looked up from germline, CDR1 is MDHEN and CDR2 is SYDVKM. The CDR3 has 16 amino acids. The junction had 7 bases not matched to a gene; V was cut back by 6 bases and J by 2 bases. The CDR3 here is CASSSSGQGRNQPQHF. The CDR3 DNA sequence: TGTGCCAGCAGCTCCTCGGGACAGGGGCGCAATCAGCCCCAGCATTTT.

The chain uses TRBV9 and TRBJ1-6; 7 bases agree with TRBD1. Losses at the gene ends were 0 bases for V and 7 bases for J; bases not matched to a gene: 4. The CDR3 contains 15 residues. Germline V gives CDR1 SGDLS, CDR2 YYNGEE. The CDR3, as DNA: TGTGCCAGCAGCGTAGAGGGACAGAGAAATTCACCCCTCCACTTT. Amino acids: CASSVEGQRNSPLHF.

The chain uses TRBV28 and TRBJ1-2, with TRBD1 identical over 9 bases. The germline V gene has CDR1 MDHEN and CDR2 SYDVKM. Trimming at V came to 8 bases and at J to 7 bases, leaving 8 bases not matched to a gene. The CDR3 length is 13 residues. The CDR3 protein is CASGAGTGFGYTF. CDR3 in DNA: TGTGCCAGCGGGGCCGGGACAGGGTTTGGCTACACCTTC.

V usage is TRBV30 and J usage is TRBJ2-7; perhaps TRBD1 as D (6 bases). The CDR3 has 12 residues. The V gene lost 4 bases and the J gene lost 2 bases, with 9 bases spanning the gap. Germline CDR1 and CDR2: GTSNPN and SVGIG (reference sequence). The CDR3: CAWTRGPYEQYF. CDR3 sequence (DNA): TGTGCCTGGACCAGGGGCCCCTACGAGCAGTACTTC.

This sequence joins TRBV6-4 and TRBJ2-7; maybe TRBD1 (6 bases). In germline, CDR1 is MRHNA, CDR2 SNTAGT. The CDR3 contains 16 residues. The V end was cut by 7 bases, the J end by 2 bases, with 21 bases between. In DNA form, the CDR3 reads TGTGCCAGCACCGTCGCTCTATACCGGGACACCTACGAGCAGTACTTC. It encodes CASTVALYRDTYEQYF.

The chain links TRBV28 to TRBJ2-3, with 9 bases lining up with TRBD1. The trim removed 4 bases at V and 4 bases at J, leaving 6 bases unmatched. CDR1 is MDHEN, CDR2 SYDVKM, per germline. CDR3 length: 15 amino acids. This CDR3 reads CASSSGTGRADTQYF. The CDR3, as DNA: TGTGCCAGCAGTTCAGGGACAGGGAGGGCAGATACGCAGTATTTT.

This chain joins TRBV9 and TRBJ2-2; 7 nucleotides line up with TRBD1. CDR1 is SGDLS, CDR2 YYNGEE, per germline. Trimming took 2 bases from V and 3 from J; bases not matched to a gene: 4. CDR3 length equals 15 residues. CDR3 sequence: CASSVTGIHTGELFF. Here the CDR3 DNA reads TGTGCCAGCAGCGTGACAGGGATTCACACCGGGGAGCTGTTTTTT.

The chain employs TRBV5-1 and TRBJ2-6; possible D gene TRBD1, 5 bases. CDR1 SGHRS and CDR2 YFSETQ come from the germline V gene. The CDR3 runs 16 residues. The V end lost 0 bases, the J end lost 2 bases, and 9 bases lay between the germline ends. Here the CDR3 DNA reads TGCGCCAGCAGCTTGGCCGCAGGGCCTGGGGCCAACGTCCTGACTTTC. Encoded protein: CASSLAAGPGANVLTF. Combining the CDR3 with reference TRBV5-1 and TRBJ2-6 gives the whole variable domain KAGVTQTPRYLIKTRGQQVTLSCSPISGHRSVSWYQQTPGQGLQFLFEYFSETQRNKGNFPGRFSGRQFSNSRSEMNVSTLELGDSALYLCASSLAAGPGANVLTFGAGSRLTVL.

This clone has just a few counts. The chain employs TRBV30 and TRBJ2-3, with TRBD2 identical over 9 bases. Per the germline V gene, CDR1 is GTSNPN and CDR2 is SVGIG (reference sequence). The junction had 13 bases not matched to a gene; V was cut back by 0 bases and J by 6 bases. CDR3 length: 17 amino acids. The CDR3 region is CAWSVGFSGSTPDTQYF. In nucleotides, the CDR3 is TGTGCCTGGAGTGTAGGTTTTAGCGGGAGCACTCCCGATACGCAGTATTTT.

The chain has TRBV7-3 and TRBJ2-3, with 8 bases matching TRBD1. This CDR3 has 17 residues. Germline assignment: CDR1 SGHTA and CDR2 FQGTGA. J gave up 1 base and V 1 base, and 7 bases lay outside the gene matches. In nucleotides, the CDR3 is TGTGCCAGCAGCTTAAGGACAGGGATGATGGGCACAGATACGCAGTATTTT. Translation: CASSLRTGMMGTDTQYF.